This TCR beta chain was recovered during a study of cytomegalovirus exposure and HLA in healthy donors. Overall study results and limits: Later analysis suggested links between common viral pathogens and several top significant clusters.

Notes on this clone: The antigen is undetermined.

PCR amplification relied on 60 Vbeta primers (plus 13 Jbeta primers). In the original processing: There were around 78 million unique TCR beta chains by a later count, and approximately 10 million of them were shared. Some clones are missing from TCRdb's copy, which holds only in-frame ones; the method was immunoSEQ multiplex PCR. The V and J calls and clone size are taken from that table; D and trimming were inferred from the DNA. The sample has approximately 110,000 clones, about 74% seen once. Germline CDR1 and CDR2: SGHTA and FQGTGA. Trimming removed 5 bases from V and 3 bases from J; junction bases left unmatched: 5. The CDR3 has 15 residues.

The sequencing input was PBMCs. This TCR was sampled from a woman aged 45-65 years in good health and CMV-seropositive. V usage is TRBV7-3 and J usage is TRBJ1-2; 11 bases align to TRBD1. CDR3 in amino acids: CASSARDRGDYGYTF. CDR3 nucleotide sequence: TGTGCCAGCAGCGCCCGGGACAGGGGGGACTATGGCTACACCTTC.